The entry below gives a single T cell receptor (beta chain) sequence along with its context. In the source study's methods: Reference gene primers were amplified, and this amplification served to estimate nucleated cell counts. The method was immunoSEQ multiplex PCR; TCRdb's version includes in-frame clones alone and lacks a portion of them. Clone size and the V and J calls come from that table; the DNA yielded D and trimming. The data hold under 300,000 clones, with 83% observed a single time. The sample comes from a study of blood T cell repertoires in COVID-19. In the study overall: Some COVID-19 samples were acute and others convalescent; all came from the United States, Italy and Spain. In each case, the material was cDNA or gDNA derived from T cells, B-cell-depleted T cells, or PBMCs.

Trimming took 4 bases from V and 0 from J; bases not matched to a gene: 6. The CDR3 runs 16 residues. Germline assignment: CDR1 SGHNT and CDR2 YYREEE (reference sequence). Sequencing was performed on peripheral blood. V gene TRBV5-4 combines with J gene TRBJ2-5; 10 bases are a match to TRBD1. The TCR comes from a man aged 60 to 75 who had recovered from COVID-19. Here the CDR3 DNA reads TGTGCCAGCAGCCCCTGGACAGGGGGGTACCAAGAGACCCAGTACTTC. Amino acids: CASSPWTGGYQETQYF.